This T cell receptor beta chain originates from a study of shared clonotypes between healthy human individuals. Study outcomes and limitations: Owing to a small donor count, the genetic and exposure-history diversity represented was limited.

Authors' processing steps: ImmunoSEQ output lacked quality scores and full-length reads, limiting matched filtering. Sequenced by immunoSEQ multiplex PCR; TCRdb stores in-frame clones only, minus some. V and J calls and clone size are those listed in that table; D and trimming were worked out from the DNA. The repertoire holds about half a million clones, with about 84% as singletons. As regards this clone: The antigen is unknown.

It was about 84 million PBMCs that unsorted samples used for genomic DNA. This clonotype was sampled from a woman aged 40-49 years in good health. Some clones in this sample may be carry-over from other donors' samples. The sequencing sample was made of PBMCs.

The CDR3 reads CASSEAELAGVREQYF. The CDR3 DNA is TGTGCCAGCAGTGAAGCGGAACTTGCGGGAGTACGAGAGCAGTACTTC. The chain employs TRBV2 and TRBJ2-7, with 7 bases fitting TRBD2. The J segment lost 7 bases and the V segment lost 0 bases, leaving 12 bases of the junction unmatched. This CDR3 region has 16 residues. Per germline, CDR1 SNHLY and CDR2 FYNNEI.